This T cell receptor beta chain is from a study of neurological immune-mediated disorders. This clonotype was counted at least ten times. Antigen unknown. TCRdb re-derived calls from the 5' RACE reads in MiXCR, one entry per CDR3 protein. The data contain more than 35,000 distinct CDR3 sequences, 6% to 7% of them singletons. Findings of the study overall: There were no CDR3 amino acid sequences shared by expanded clones across subjects, a result suggesting private repertoires in all groups.

Sequencing was performed on CD4+ T cells from blood. The TCR comes from a woman between 40 and 50 years old in good health.

This CDR3 is CASSQESEAFF. The CDR3 bases are TGTGCCAGCAGCCAAGAGAGTGAAGCTTTCTTT. The chain recombines TRBV3-1 with TRBJ1-1; no clear D. This CDR3 spans 11 amino acids. Germline V CDR1 and CDR2: LGHDT, YNNKEL (reference sequence). The V and J ends lost 0 bases and 7 bases respectively, with 3 bases between them.